This TCR beta chain was recovered during a study of cytomegalovirus exposure and HLA in healthy donors. General study findings and limits: Most TCR sequences were uncommon, yet certain public TCRs appeared in many donors. Analysis was carried out at a later point, and it linked a missense DCLRE1C variant to TCR beta V- and J-gene trimming.

The ends were cut back, 2 bases at V and 1 base at J, with 12 bases in the middle. Looked up from germline, CDR1 is SGHKS and CDR2 is YYEKEE (reference sequence). This CDR3 has 15 amino acids. In the case of this clone: Its antigen is not known.

PCR was performed using 60 Vbeta and 13 Jbeta primers. The data were produced by immunoSEQ multiplex PCR, yet TCRdb's version contains in-frame clones alone and is incomplete. Of more than 150,000 clones listed, about 80% were seen once; the top ten hold approximately 2.4%. What was sequenced was PBMCs. This sequence originates from a woman between 50 and 59 years old in good health and CMV-seropositive. The V call is TRBV5-5, the J call TRBJ1-2; tentative D call: TRBD1 (6 bases). The CDR3 is CASSLKDSLNYGYTF. CDR3 coding DNA: TGTGCCAGCAGCTTAAAGGACAGCCTTAACTATGGCTACACCTTC.